The clone carrying this T cell receptor (beta chain) was observed a handful of times. Its specificity is unknown. V lost 9 bases to trimming and J lost 5 bases; unmatched junction nucleotides: 2. Germline V gives CDR1 LNHDA, CDR2 SQIVND (reference sequence). The CDR3 length is 12 residues. This entry comes from a study of metastatic and nonmetastatic thyroid tumors. The wider study: Samples came from malignant and benign thyroid patients, and repertoires were compared across blood and tumor or nodule tissue.

Among the patients, none had received any treatment before thyroid surgery. In the study's own analysis: To classify distant metastasis in papillary thyroid cancer, a model was built from CDR3 differences across clinicopathological groups. MiXCR reprocessed the PCR reads for TCRdb. For this entry, the V and J calls and clone size follow TCRdb and not the study's own pipeline. The sample lists about 16,000 clones; about 25% were seen once. The study's findings and limits: TCR beta diversity was reportedly significantly higher in malignant thyroid tumors than benign nodules, in blood and tumor.

This chain connects TRBV19 to TRBJ1-1, with 11 bases lining up with TRBD1. The receptor was derived from a female donor with papillary thyroid cancer or a benign thyroid nodule (not recorded which). Some clones in this sample may be carry-over from other donors' samples. The sample was adjacent normal tissue. The CDR3 loop reads CASGTGGTEAFF. CDR3 sequence (DNA): TGTGCCAGCGGGACAGGGGGGACTGAAGCTTTCTTT.